This is a list of T cell receptor beta chains from one sample in a study of blood T cell repertoires in COVID-19. The protocol was immunoSEQ multiplex PCR, while the TCRdb copy is restricted to in-frame clones and leaves out a portion. The table includes under 95,000 clones, more than 75% detected once. Source material: peripheral blood. The receptors stem from a woman of 80 years or more with acute or convalescent COVID-19. CDR3s include the opening cysteine and the closing phenylalanine or tryptophan. The D gene is left open where the match is weak. Some rows have no size entry. The others give once, few or many, or a class for an expanded clone.

clone size	V gene	D gene	J gene	CDR3 DNA	CDR3 protein
-	TRBV6-1	-	TRBJ2-7	TGTGCCAGCAGTGAAGGACCAGGAGGCTACGAGCAGTACTTC	CASSEGPGGYEQYF
-	TRBV5-1	-	TRBJ2-2	TGCGCCACCGCCGAACAGAGGAACACCGGGGAGCTGTTTTTT	CATAEQRNTGELFF
-	TRBV6-5	TRBD1	TRBJ1-1	TGTGCCAGCAGTCGGGACAGGGGGGACACTGAAGCTTTCTTT	CASSRDRGDTEAFF
-	TRBV12-3/TRBV12-4	-	TRBJ1-5	TGTGCCAGCAGGATGTCGGGAAATCAGCCCCAGCATTTT	CASRMSGNQPQHF
-	TRBV2	-	TRBJ1-5	TGTGCCAGCAGTCGACAGTTTAGCAATCAGCCCCAGCATTTT	CASSRQFSNQPQHF
-	TRBV19	-	TRBJ1-6	TGTGCCAGTATGGAGGGCCCTAGTTCACCCCTCCACTTT	CASMEGPSSPLHF
once	TRBV6-5	TRBD2	TRBJ2-2	TGTGCCAGCAGTTCCATCACTAGCGGGGGGGCCGGGGAGCTGTTTTTT	CASSSITSGGAGELFF
-	TRBV6-2/TRBV6-3	-	TRBJ1-4	TGTGCCAGCAGTTACGCGGAAGGAAAACTGTTTTTT	CASSYAEGKLFF
-	TRBV29-1	-	TRBJ1-5	TGCAGCGTATCAGGGAAAAATCAGCCCCAGCATTTT	CSVSGKNQPQHF
-	TRBV2	TRBD1	TRBJ1-5	TGTGCCAGCAGTGATGCTTTGGACAGGCCTCAGCCCCAGCATTTT	CASSDALDRPQPQHF
-	TRBV12-3/TRBV12-4	TRBD2	TRBJ2-5	TGTGCCAGCAGGCTGACCGGGGGGGGGACCCAGTACTTC	CASRLTGGGTQYF
-	TRBV21-1	-	TRBJ1-1	TGTGCCAGCAGCAATGGTAAGACGACAGGGCCCACTGAAGCTTTCTTT	CASSNGKTTGPTEAFF
-	TRBV9	TRBD2	TRBJ2-3	TGTGCCAGCAGCGTTTTTAGACTAGCGGGGGCCGGAGATACGCAGTATTTT	CASSVFRLAGAGDTQYF
-	TRBV5-1	TRBD1	TRBJ1-1	TGCGCCAGCAGCTTAGGGGACAGGGACACTGAAGCTTTCTTT	CASSLGDRDTEAFF
-	TRBV18	-	TRBJ2-2	TGTGCCAGCTCACGCGGGGCGGGCACCGGGGAGCTGTTTTTT	CASSRGAGTGELFF
-	TRBV7-2	TRBD1	TRBJ1-2	TGTGCCAGCAGCTCTCAGGGGGCTCGTGGTGGCTACACCTTC	CASSSQGARGGYTF
few	TRBV4-1	-	TRBJ1-2	TGCGCCAGCAGCCAAGCGGCGCCCGGCGGCTATGGCTACACCTTC	CASSQAAPGGYGYTF
-	TRBV10-3	TRBD1	TRBJ1-6	TGTGCCACCGCACAGGGGATGTCGGCGGGATCACCCCTCCACTTT	CATAQGMSAGSPLHF
once	TRBV19	TRBD2	TRBJ2-3	TGTGCCAGTAGTCCACAGGGCCTAGCGGGCTCAAATACGCAGTATTTT	CASSPQGLAGSNTQYF
-	TRBV5-1	-	TRBJ2-7	TGCGCCAGCAGCTGGGAGGGGGGCTACGAGCAGTACTTC	CASSWEGGYEQYF
-	TRBV24-1	TRBD2	TRBJ2-1	TGTGCCACCAGTGACCCACTAGCGGGGGGGCTCCATGAGCAGTTCTTC	CATSDPLAGGLHEQFF
-	TRBV3-1/TRBV3-2	-	TRBJ1-5	TGTGCCAGCAGCCAACAGGGTCGGCAGCCCCAGCATTTT	CASSQQGRQPQHF
-	TRBV5-1	-	TRBJ1-2	TGCGCCAGCAGCTTGGAATGGGGGCGGGATGGCTACACCTTC	CASSLEWGRDGYTF
-	TRBV30	TRBD2	TRBJ2-7	TGTGCCTTAACTGGGAGGGATGAGCAGTACTTC	CALTGRDEQYF
-	TRBV6-5	TRBD2	TRBJ2-5	TGTGCCAGCAGTTACGGGCTAGCGGGAGGAGAGACCCAGTACTTC	CASSYGLAGGETQYF
-	TRBV10-3	TRBD1	TRBJ1-1	TGTGCCATCAGTGGCCGGACAGGGAAAAACACTGAAGCTTTCTTT	CAISGRTGKNTEAFF